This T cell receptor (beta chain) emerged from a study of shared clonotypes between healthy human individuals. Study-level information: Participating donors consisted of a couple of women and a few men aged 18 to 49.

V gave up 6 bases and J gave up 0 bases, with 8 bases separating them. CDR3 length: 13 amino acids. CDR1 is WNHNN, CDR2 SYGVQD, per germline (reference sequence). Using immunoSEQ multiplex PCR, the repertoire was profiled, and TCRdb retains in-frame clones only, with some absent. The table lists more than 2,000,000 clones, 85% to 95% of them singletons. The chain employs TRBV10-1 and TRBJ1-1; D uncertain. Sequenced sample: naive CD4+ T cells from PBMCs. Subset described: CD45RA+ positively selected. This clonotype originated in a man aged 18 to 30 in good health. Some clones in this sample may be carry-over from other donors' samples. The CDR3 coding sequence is TGCGCCAGCAGGGAGAGGCTGAACACTGAAGCTTTCTTT. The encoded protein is CASRERLNTEAFF.